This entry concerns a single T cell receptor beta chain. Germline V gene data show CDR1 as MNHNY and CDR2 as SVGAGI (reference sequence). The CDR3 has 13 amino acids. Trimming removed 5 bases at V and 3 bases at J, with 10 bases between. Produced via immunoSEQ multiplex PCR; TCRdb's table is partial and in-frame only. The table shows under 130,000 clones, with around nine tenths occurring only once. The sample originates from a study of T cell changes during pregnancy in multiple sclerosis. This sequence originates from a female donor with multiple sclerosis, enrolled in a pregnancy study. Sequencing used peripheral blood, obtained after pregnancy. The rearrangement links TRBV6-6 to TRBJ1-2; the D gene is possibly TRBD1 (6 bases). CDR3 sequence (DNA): TGTGCCAGCAGTCCTCGGACAGACTATGGCTACACCTTC. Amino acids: CASSPRTDYGYTF.